Below are 20 T cell receptor beta chains sequenced from a single sample in a study of blood T cells in healthy people across ages. Primed by a sample-barcoded 5' primer and a J-beta primer mix, a second PCR proceeded for about 7 to 11 cycles. TCRdb analysed the 5' RACE reads with MiXCR anew, one entry per CDR3 protein. The sample consists of about 500,000 distinct CDR3 sequences, 24% of them appearing once. This same sample was also taken into another study, of T cells of mothers and their children.

The sample taken for sequencing was blood. These receptors originate from a boy aged 5-17 years in good health.

This clonotype was found a few times. The gene calls are TRBV18 and TRBJ1-1; D might be TRBD1 (6 bases). The CDR3 covers 16 residues. Germline assignment: CDR1 KGHSH and CDR2 LQKENI. V gave up 1 base and J gave up 0 bases, with 12 bases separating them. CDR3 DNA: TGTGCCAGCTCACCACAAGGACAGCCTATGAACACTGAAGCTTTCTTT. It codes for CASSPQGQPMNTEAFF.

V usage is TRBV24-1 and J usage is TRBJ1-6; weak D call: TRBD1 (5 bases). V was trimmed by 3 bases and J by 7 bases, leaving 6 bases between them. CDR1 KGHDR and CDR2 SFDVKD come from the germline V gene. The CDR3 is 13 amino acids. This CDR3 reads CATSDAGNSPLHF. The CDR3 nucleotides read TGTGCCACCAGTGATGCAGGGAATTCACCCCTCCACTTT.

J is TRBJ1-2 and V is TRBV7-2; TRBD1 might be the D (5 bases). This CDR3 is built from 12 residues. With 2 bases removed from V and 8 bases from J, the gap between germline ends came to 9 bases. The V gene's germline CDR1 is SGHTA and CDR2 FQGNSA. The CDR3 sequence: CASSLRGEGYTF. The CDR3 DNA follows: TGTGCCAGCAGCTTAAGAGGGGAAGGCTACACCTTC.

This clonotype turned up a few times. The chain employs TRBV4-1 and TRBJ2-7; 11 nucleotides agree with TRBD2. The CDR3 consists of 18 residues. Losses at the gene ends were 2 bases for V and 1 base for J; bases not matched to a gene: 10. Germline assignment: CDR1 MGHRA and CDR2 YSYEKL. In DNA, the CDR3 is TGCGCCAGCAGCCAATCCCCTTTAGGGACTAGCGGTTCCTACGAGCAGTACTTC. This gives the protein CASSQSPLGTSGSYEQYF.

V gene TRBV4-3 combines with J gene TRBJ1-6; D might be TRBD1 (5 bases). Germline V lookup: CDR1 LGHNA, CDR2 YSLEER. The CDR3 sequence is 16 residues long. Trimming cost V 0 bases and J 7 bases, with 13 bases left between them. The CDR3 loop is CASSQDHAGPNSPLHF. The CDR3 DNA follows: TGCGCCAGCAGCCAAGATCACGCAGGGCCAAATTCACCCCTCCACTTT.

The rearrangement joins TRBV20-1 to TRBJ2-5; no reliable D call. The J call is in doubt because the DNA end fits TRBJ2-7 better. The CDR3 has 13 residues. Germline V gives CDR1 DFQATT, CDR2 SNEGSKA (reference sequence). CDR3 loop: CSARGRGLYEQYF. The CDR3, as DNA: TGCAGTGCTAGAGGAAGAGGTCTCTACGAGCAGTACTTC.

This clonotype appeared a few times. J is TRBJ2-5 and V is TRBV7-3, with TRBD1 as a possible D gene (5 bases). The germline V and J ends were trimmed by 4 bases and 5 bases, with 11 bases remaining between them. Germline V gene data show CDR1 as SGHTA and CDR2 as FQGTGA. The CDR3 is 13 residues long. The CDR3 region has the DNA TGTGCCAGCAGCTCCATCGCAGGGGAGACCCAGTACTTC. This encodes CASSSIAGETQYF.

The chain joins TRBV20-1 to TRBJ2-5, with TRBD1 identical over 8 bases. This CDR3 contains 14 residues. Germline V CDR1 and CDR2: DFQATT, SNEGSKA (reference sequence). V trimming: 6 bases; J trimming: 5 bases; junction bases outside the gene matches: 11. CDR3 protein: CSAGLGTGEETQYF. In nucleotides, the CDR3 is TGCAGTGCGGGACTGGGGACAGGCGAGGAGACCCAGTACTTC.

In this sample, this clonotype turned up many times. This chain links TRBV6-5 with TRBJ2-7, with 9 bases identical to TRBD1. In germline, CDR1 is MNHEY, CDR2 SVGAGI. V lost 6 bases and J lost 2; bases outside the gene matches: 8. The CDR3 runs to 15 residues. The CDR3 loop is CASSKQGQGTYEQYF. The CDR3 DNA reads TGTGCCAGCAGCAAACAAGGACAGGGGACCTACGAGCAGTACTTC.

The chain carries TRBV29-1 and TRBJ2-1; TRBD1 aligns across 8 bases. Losses at the gene ends were 6 bases for V and 6 bases for J; bases not matched to a gene: 4. The CDR3 totals 12 residues. From germline, CDR1 is SQVTM and CDR2 ANQGSEA. The CDR3 here is CSVRQGSNEQFF. In DNA form, the CDR3 reads TGCAGCGTCCGACAGGGGAGCAATGAGCAGTTCTTC.

CDR3 protein: CASSVTGQGTGYTF. The CDR3 DNA sequence: TGTGCCAGCAGCGTGACAGGACAGGGGACTGGCTACACCTTC. This chain links TRBV9 with TRBJ1-2, with 9 positions matching TRBD1. Germline values: CDR1 SGDLS, CDR2 YYNGEE. Trimming took 2 bases from V and 7 from J; bases not matched to a gene: 6. The CDR3 extends over 14 amino acids.

V is TRBV7-2 and J is TRBJ1-5; D perhaps matches TRBD1 (5 bases). Looked up from germline, CDR1 is SGHTA and CDR2 is FQGNSA. The CDR3 is 13 amino acids. V was clipped by 3 bases and J by 9 bases, with 12 bases between them. The CDR3 DNA reads as TGTGCCAGCAGCTTTGAGACCCAGGGGCCCCAGCATTTT. This encodes CASSFETQGPQHF.

This clonotype was counted a few times. The chain employs TRBV6-5 and TRBJ2-5; weak D call: TRBD1 (6 bases). The J call could be wrong; TRBJ2-7 is a better fit for the DNA end. From germline, CDR1 is MNHEY and CDR2 SVGAGI. The CDR3 sequence is 13 residues long. The CDR3 bases are TGTGCCAGCAGTCGGGACATTTTCTACGAGCAGTACTTC. Translated: CASSRDIFYEQYF.

The rearrangement links TRBV28 to TRBJ2-5, with D maybe TRBD1 (5 bases). The end of the DNA fits TRBJ2-7 better, so the J call may be wrong. Germline V gene sequence: CDR1 MDHEN, CDR2 SYDVKM. The CDR3 is 13 amino acids. CDR3 nucleotides: TGTGCCAGCAGTTTATCAGGGAAGCGCGAGCAGTACTTC. It is translated as CASSLSGKREQYF.

This clonotype appeared a few times. The rearrangement joins TRBV20-1 to TRBJ2-5; a possible D gene is TRBD2 (6 bases). The CDR3 contains 12 residues. CDR1 and CDR2 (germline): DFQATT, SNEGSKA (reference sequence). Trimming pared 6 bases from V and 3 bases from J, leaving 11 bases between. In DNA, the CDR3 is TGCAGTGCAGGGAGGAGGAAAGAGACCCAGTACTTC. Its protein is CSAGRRKETQYF.

The gene calls are TRBV20-1 and TRBJ1-6, with D maybe TRBD1 (5 bases). Trimming stripped 5 bases from V and 0 bases from J, with 11 bases between. Per the germline V gene, CDR1 is DFQATT and CDR2 is SNEGSKA (reference sequence). The CDR3 spans 15 residues. The CDR3 bases are TGCAGTGCTGGGCCAGACAGCTCCTATAATTCACCCCTCCACTTT. It encodes CSAGPDSSYNSPLHF.

At least ten counts were recorded for this clonotype. V gene TRBV28 combines with J gene TRBJ2-5, with 12 positions matching TRBD2. Trimming cost V 3 bases and J 5 bases; bases outside gene matches: 4. The CDR3 sequence is 15 residues long. Germline lookup yields CDR1 MDHEN and CDR2 SYDVKM. Here the CDR3 reads CASSFGLAGLETQYF. CDR3 sequence (DNA): TGTGCCAGCAGTTTTGGACTAGCGGGGCTGGAGACCCAGTACTTC.

The DNA for the CDR3 is TGTGCCAGCTCACCACAGCTACGCATGGCGCATAATTCACCCCTCCACTTT. Amino acid sequence: CASSPQLRMAHNSPLHF. The chain recombines TRBV18 with TRBJ1-6; D gene unclear. The V gene's germline CDR1 is KGHSH and CDR2 LQKENI. This CDR3 region has 17 residues. V lost 1 base and J lost 5, with 15 bases in between.

The chain is built from TRBV7-9 and TRBJ1-5, with D uncertain. V was shortened by 5 bases and J by 1 base, with 9 bases between the two germline ends. Germline values: CDR1 SEHNR, CDR2 FQNEAQ (reference sequence). CDR3 size: 14 residues. CDR3 residues: CASSKGGSNQPQHF. In DNA, the CDR3 is TGTGCCAGCAGCAAGGGAGGGAGCAATCAGCCCCAGCATTTT. Full variable domain (missing parts from reference TRBV7-9 and TRBJ1-5): DTGVSQNPRHKITKRGQNVTFRCDPISEHNRLYWYRQTLGQGPEFLTYFQNEAQLEKSRLLSDRFSAERPKGSFSTLEIQRTEQGDSAMYLCASSKGGSNQPQHFGDGTRLSIL.

The chain joins TRBV28 to TRBJ2-5, with D possibly TRBD1 on 6 matching bases. The J call could be wrong; TRBJ2-7 is a better fit for the DNA end. CDR1 and CDR2 (germline): MDHEN, SYDVKM. The CDR3 covers 15 residues. The CDR3 sequence is CASSEFRQDSYEQYF. CDR3 DNA sequence: TGTGCCAGCAGTGAGTTCCGACAGGACTCCTACGAGCAGTACTTC.